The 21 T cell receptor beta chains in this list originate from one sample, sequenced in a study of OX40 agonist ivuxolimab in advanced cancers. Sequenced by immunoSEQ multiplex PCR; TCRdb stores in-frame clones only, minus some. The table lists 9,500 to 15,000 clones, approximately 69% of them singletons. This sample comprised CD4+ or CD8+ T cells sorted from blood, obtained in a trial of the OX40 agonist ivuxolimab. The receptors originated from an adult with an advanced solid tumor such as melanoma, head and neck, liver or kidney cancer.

Here the CDR3 DNA reads TGTGCCAGTCGGACAGGGCTGGGGGGGACCCAGTACTTC. As protein: CASRTGLGGTQYF. The gene calls are TRBV28 and TRBJ2-5, with 8 nucleotides matching TRBD1. In germline, CDR1 is MDHEN, CDR2 SYDVKM. This CDR3 is 13 amino acids long. Trimming at V came to 9 bases and at J to 7 bases, leaving 10 bases not matched to a gene.

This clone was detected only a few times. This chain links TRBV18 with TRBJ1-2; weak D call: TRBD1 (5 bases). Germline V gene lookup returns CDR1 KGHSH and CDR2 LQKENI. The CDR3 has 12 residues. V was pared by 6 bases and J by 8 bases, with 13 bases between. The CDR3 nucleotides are TGTGCCAGCTCTCCCGCAGGGTGGGGCTACACCTTC. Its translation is CASSPAGWGYTF.

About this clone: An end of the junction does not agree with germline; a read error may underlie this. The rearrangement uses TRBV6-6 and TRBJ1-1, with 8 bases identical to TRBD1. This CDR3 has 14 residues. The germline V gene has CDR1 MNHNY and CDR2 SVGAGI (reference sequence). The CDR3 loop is CASSYYTQGAEAFF. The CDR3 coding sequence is TGTGCCAGCAGCTACTATACACAGGGGGCTGAAGCTTTCTTT.

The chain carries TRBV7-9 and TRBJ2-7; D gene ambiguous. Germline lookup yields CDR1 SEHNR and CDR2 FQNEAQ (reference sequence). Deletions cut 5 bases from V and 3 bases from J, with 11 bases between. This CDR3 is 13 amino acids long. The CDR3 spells CASSPGINYEQYF. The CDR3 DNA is TGTGCCAGCAGCCCCGGCATTAACTACGAGCAGTACTTC.

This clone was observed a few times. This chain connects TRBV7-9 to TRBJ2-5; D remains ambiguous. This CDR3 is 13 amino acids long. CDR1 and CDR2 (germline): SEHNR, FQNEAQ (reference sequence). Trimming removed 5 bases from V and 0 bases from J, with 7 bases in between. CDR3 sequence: CASSRPYQETQYF. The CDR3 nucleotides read TGTGCCAGCAGCCGGCCCTACCAAGAGACCCAGTACTTC.

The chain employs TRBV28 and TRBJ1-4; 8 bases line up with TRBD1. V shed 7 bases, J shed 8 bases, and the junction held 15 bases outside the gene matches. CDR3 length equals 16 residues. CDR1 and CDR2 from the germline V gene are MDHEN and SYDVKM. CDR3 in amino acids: CASTFSTGQGEEKLFF. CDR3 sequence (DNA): TGTGCCAGCACCTTCTCGACCGGACAGGGAGAAGAAAAACTGTTTTTT.

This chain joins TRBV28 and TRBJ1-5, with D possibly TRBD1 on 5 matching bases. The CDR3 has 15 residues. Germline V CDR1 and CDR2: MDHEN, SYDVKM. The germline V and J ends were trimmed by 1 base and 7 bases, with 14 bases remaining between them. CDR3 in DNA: TGTGCCAGCAGTTTATTACCACATGGGGGGCAGCCCCAGCATTTT. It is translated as CASSLLPHGGQPQHF.

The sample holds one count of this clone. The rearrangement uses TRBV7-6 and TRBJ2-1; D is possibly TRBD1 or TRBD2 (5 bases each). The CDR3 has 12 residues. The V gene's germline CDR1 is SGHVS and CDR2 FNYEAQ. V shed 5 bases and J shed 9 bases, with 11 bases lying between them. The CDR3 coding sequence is TGTGCCAGCAGCGCAGGGAGCCCTGAGCAGTTCTTC. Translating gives CASSAGSPEQFF.

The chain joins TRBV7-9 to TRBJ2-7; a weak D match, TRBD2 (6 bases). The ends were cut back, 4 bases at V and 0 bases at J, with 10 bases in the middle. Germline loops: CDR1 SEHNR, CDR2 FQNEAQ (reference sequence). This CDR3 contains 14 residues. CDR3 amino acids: CASSYRDSSYEQYF. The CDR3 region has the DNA TGTGCCAGCAGCTATCGGGACTCCTCCTACGAGCAGTACTTC.

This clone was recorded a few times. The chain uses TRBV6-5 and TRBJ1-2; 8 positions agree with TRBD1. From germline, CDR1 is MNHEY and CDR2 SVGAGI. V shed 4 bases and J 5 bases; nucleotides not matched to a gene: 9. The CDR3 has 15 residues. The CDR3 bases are TGTGCCAGCAGTTCCCCTCGGACAGGGTCGTATGGCTACACCTTC. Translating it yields CASSSPRTGSYGYTF.

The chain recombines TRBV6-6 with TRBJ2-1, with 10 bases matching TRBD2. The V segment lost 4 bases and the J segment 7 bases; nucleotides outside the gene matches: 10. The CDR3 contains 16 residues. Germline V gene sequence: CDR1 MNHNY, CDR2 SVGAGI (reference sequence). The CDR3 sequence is CASSLEAGGPRNEQFF. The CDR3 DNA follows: TGTGCCAGCAGTTTAGAAGCGGGGGGGCCCAGGAATGAGCAGTTCTTC.

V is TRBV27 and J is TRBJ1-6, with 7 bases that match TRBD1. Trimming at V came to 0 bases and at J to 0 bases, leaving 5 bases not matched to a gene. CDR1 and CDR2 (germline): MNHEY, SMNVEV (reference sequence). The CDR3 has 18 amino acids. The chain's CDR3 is CASSLSPSGGSYNSPLHF. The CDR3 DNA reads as TGTGCCAGCAGTTTATCGCCCTCAGGGGGCTCCTATAATTCACCCCTCCACTTT.

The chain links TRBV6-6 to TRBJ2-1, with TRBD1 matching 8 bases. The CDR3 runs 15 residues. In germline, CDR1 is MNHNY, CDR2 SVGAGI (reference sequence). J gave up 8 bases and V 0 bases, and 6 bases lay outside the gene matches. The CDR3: CASSYSDRGGDEQFF. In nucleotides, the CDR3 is TGTGCCAGCAGTTACTCCGACAGGGGTGGGGATGAGCAGTTCTTC.

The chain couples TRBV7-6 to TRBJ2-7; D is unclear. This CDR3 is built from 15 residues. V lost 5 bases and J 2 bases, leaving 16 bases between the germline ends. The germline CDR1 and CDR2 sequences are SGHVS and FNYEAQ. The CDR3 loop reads CASSGAVDGPYEQYF. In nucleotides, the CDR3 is TGTGCCAGCAGCGGCGCGGTGGACGGCCCCTACGAGCAGTACTTC.

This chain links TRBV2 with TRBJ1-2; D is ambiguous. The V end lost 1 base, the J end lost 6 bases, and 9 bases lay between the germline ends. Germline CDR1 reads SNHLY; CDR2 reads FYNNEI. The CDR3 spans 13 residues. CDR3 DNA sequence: TGTGCCAGCAGTGAAGAAGTTTGGAATGGCTACACCTTC. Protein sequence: CASSEEVWNGYTF.

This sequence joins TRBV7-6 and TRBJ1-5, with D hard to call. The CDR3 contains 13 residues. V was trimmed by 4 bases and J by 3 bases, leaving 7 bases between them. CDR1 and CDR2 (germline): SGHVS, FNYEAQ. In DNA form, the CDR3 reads TGTGCCAGCAGCTCAGGACCCAATCAGCCCCAGCATTTT. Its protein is CASSSGPNQPQHF.

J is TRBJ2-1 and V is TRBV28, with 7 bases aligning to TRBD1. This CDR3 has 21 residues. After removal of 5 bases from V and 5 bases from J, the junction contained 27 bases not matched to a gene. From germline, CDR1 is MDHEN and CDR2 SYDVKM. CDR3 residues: CASSQQGRLQLSGPPDNEQFF. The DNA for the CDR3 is TGTGCCAGCAGTCAACAGGGGCGTTTACAACTAAGCGGCCCCCCGGACAATGAGCAGTTCTTC.

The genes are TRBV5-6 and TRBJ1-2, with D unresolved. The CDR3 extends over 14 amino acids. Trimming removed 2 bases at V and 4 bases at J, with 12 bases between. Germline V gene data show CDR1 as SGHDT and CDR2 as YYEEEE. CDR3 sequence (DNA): TGTGCCAGCAGCTTCGGTCAGGCCATCTATGGCTACACCTTC. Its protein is CASSFGQAIYGYTF.

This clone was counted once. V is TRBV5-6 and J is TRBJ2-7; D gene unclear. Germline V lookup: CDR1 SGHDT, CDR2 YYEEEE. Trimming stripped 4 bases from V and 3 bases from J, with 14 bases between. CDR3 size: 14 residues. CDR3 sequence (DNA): TGTGCCAGCAGCCGACTTGCCAGAAACTACGAGCAGTACTTC. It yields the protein CASSRLARNYEQYF.

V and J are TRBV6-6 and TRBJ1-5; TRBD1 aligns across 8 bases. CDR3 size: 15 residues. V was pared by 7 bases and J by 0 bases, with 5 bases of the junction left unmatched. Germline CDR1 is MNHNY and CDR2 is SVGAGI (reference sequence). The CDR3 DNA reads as TGTGCCAGCACAGGGGGCACCTATAGCAATCAGCCCCAGCATTTT. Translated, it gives CASTGGTYSNQPQHF.

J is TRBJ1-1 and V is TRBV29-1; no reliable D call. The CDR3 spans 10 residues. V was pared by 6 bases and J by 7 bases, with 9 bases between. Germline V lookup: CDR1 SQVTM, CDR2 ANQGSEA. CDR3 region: CSVIWGEAFF. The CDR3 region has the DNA TGCAGCGTGATATGGGGTGAAGCTTTCTTT.